These 3 T cell receptor beta chains were all obtained from the same sample, sequenced in a study of blood T cell repertoires in COVID-19. Only in-frame clones appear in the TCRdb table, and some are missing; sequencing was by immunoSEQ multiplex PCR. The sample has 140,000 to 150,000 clones; approximately 83% are singletons. Material for sequencing was peripheral blood. These receptors all come from a woman aged 60-70 years with COVID-19, enrolled during active disease.

The CDR3 region has the DNA TGTGCCAACGGACAGGGTATAGGAGCTAACTATGGCTACACCTTC. This sequence encodes CANGQGIGANYGYTF. This sequence joins TRBV2 and TRBJ1-2; TRBD1 aligns across 8 bases. The CDR3 spans 15 residues. Losses at the gene ends were 10 bases for V and 0 bases for J; bases not matched to a gene: 10. Germline V CDR1 and CDR2: SNHLY, FYNNEI.

The rearrangement uses TRBV2 and TRBJ2-2; the D is unclear. The ends were cut back, 2 bases at V and 4 bases at J, with 8 bases in the middle. Germline V CDR1 and CDR2: SNHLY, FYNNEI. This CDR3 contains 14 residues. CDR3 in amino acids: CASSEYISTGELFF. The CDR3 nucleotides read TGTGCCAGCAGTGAATATATTTCCACCGGGGAGCTGTTTTTT.

The table lists this clone with a count of one. The CDR3 loop reads CASSVAGLGTDTQYF. The CDR3 nucleotides are TGTGCCAGCAGCGTAGCGGGACTAGGCACAGATACGCAGTATTTT. The chain employs TRBV9 and TRBJ2-3, with 8 bases fitting TRBD2. Germline values: CDR1 SGDLS, CDR2 YYNGEE. The CDR3 length is 15 residues. Germline trimming cut 0 bases from V and 1 base from J; bases unmatched to any gene: 1. Full variable domain (missing parts from reference TRBV9 and TRBJ2-3): DSGVTQTPKHLITATGQRVTLRCSPRSGDLSVYWYQQSLDQGLQFLIQYYNGEERAKGNILERFSAQQFPDLHSELNLSSLELGDSALYFCASSVAGLGTDTQYFGPGTRLTVL.